Listed below are T cell receptor beta chains from one sample, sequenced in a study of blood T cell repertoires in COVID-19. Some clones are missing from TCRdb's copy, which holds only in-frame ones; the method was immunoSEQ multiplex PCR. The table records more than 250,000 clones, 90% of them present only once. The sequenced sample was PBMCs or T cells enriched from blood (not recorded which). The receptor set was obtained from a woman in her late teens or twenties with acute COVID-19. Both conserved end residues are part of each CDR3. Fields, in order: J gene, D gene, V gene, clone size, CDR3 protein, CDR3 DNA. D genes are given only for firm matches. Some rows mark clone size as missing; the rest say once, few, many or name a class of expanded clone.

J gene: TRBJ2-1; D gene: TRBD2; V gene: TRBV15; clone size: once; CDR3 protein: CATSRSSGSYNEQFF; CDR3 DNA: TGTGCCACCAGCAGAAGTAGCGGGTCCTACAATGAGCAGTTCTTC
J gene: TRBJ2-1; D gene: TRBD2; V gene: TRBV15; clone size: NA; CDR3 protein: CATSSIAGVRNEQFF; CDR3 DNA: TGTGCCACCAGCAGCATAGCGGGAGTGCGAAATGAGCAGTTCTTC
J gene: TRBJ1-2; D gene: TRBD1; V gene: TRBV7-3; clone size: NA; CDR3 protein: CASSLSPGQGAPGYTF; CDR3 DNA: TGTGCCAGCAGCTTATCCCCCGGACAGGGGGCGCCTGGCTACACCTTC
J gene: TRBJ2-1; D gene: NA; V gene: TRBV4-2; clone size: few; CDR3 protein: CASSQDPGSGDEQFF; CDR3 DNA: TGTGCCAGCAGCCAAGATCCGGGTAGCGGCGATGAGCAGTTCTTC
J gene: TRBJ2-3; D gene: TRBD2; V gene: TRBV24-1; clone size: NA; CDR3 protein: CATRSGRWTDTQYF; CDR3 DNA: TGTGCCACCCGCAGCGGGAGATGGACAGATACGCAGTATTTT
J gene: TRBJ2-5; D gene: NA; V gene: TRBV7-9; clone size: NA; CDR3 protein: CASNIKGANFETQYF; CDR3 DNA: TGTGCCAGCAACATCAAAGGGGCGAATTTCGAGACCCAGTACTTC
J gene: TRBJ1-2; D gene: TRBD1; V gene: TRBV5-5; clone size: NA; CDR3 protein: CASSKDREGYTF; CDR3 DNA: TGTGCCAGCAGCAAAGACAGGGAGGGCTACACCTTC
J gene: TRBJ1-2; D gene: TRBD1; V gene: TRBV7-8; clone size: NA; CDR3 protein: CASSLGRLEGAGYTF; CDR3 DNA: TGTGCCAGCAGCTTAGGTCGGTTAGAGGGGGCGGGCTACACCTTC
J gene: TRBJ1-2; D gene: TRBD1; V gene: TRBV3-1/TRBV3-2; clone size: NA; CDR3 protein: CASSPRTGKFGYTF; CDR3 DNA: TGTGCCAGCAGCCCCCGGACAGGTAAATTTGGCTACACCTTC
J gene: TRBJ1-2; D gene: NA; V gene: TRBV4-1; clone size: NA; CDR3 protein: CASSQESRGAGYGYTF; CDR3 DNA: TGCGCCAGCAGCCAAGAATCCAGGGGCGCGGGCTATGGCTACACCTTC
J gene: TRBJ2-1; D gene: NA; V gene: TRBV7-4; clone size: NA; CDR3 protein: CASSHITGSSYNEQFF; CDR3 DNA: TGTGCCAGCAGTCACATTACGGGGAGCTCCTACAATGAGCAGTTCTTC
J gene: TRBJ2-2; D gene: NA; V gene: TRBV27; clone size: NA; CDR3 protein: CASSLFGGTGELFF; CDR3 DNA: TGTGCCAGCAGTTTATTCGGGGGCACCGGGGAGCTGTTTTTT
J gene: TRBJ1-6; D gene: NA; V gene: TRBV27; clone size: once; CDR3 protein: CASGWGGEYNSPLHF; CDR3 DNA: TGTGCCAGCGGCTGGGGGGGTGAGTATAATTCACCCCTCCACTTT
J gene: TRBJ2-1; D gene: NA; V gene: TRBV7-3; clone size: NA; CDR3 protein: CASSLGSSAYNEQFF; CDR3 DNA: TGTGCCAGCAGCTTAGGGTCTAGCGCATACAATGAGCAGTTCTTC
J gene: TRBJ1-2; D gene: TRBD1; V gene: TRBV5-5; clone size: NA; CDR3 protein: CASSLSFPGQSLLGGYTF; CDR3 DNA: TGTGCCAGCAGCTTGTCATTTCCGGGACAGAGCCTCTTGGGGGGCTACACCTTC
J gene: TRBJ1-2; D gene: NA; V gene: TRBV19; clone size: NA; CDR3 protein: CASRPTGKINYGYTF; CDR3 DNA: TGTGCCAGTAGACCCACAGGCAAGATTAACTATGGCTACACCTTC
J gene: TRBJ2-7; D gene: TRBD1; V gene: TRBV27; clone size: NA; CDR3 protein: CATREGASSYEQYF; CDR3 DNA: TGTGCCACCCGTGAGGGGGCCTCCTCCTACGAGCAGTACTTC
J gene: TRBJ2-7; D gene: TRBD2; V gene: TRBV19; clone size: NA; CDR3 protein: CASSMTSGTSYEQYF; CDR3 DNA: TGTGCCAGTAGTATGACTAGCGGGACCTCCTACGAGCAGTACTTC
J gene: TRBJ1-5; D gene: TRBD1; V gene: TRBV7-2; clone size: NA; CDR3 protein: CASSLGDSPYSNQPQHF; CDR3 DNA: TGTGCCAGCAGCTTAGGGGACAGTCCTTATAGCAATCAGCCCCAGCATTTT
J gene: TRBJ1-6; D gene: TRBD1; V gene: TRBV7-3; clone size: NA; CDR3 protein: CASSLLGGRDSPLHF; CDR3 DNA: TGTGCCAGCAGCTTACTAGGGGGCAGGGATTCACCCCTCCACTTT
J gene: TRBJ2-1; D gene: TRBD2; V gene: TRBV7-9; clone size: NA; CDR3 protein: CASSPRTPMREGSYNEQFF; CDR3 DNA: TGTGCCAGCAGCCCACGGACCCCCATGAGGGAGGGCTCCTACAATGAGCAGTTCTTC
J gene: TRBJ2-4; D gene: TRBD2; V gene: TRBV4-1; clone size: NA; CDR3 protein: CASSPTNLGLAGGPGNIQYF; CDR3 DNA: TGCGCCAGCAGCCCTACAAATCTGGGACTAGCGGGAGGTCCAGGAAACATTCAGTACTTC
J gene: TRBJ2-3; D gene: NA; V gene: TRBV12-3/TRBV12-4; clone size: NA; CDR3 protein: CASSLARADTQYF; CDR3 DNA: TGTGCCAGCAGTTTAGCGCGTGCAGATACGCAGTATTTT
J gene: TRBJ1-6; D gene: TRBD1; V gene: TRBV27; clone size: NA; CDR3 protein: CASRRLAPSDRGHRSPLHF; CDR3 DNA: TGTGCCAGCAGGAGACTCGCACCGAGTGACAGGGGGCATAGGTCACCCCTCCACTTT
J gene: TRBJ2-1; D gene: TRBD2; V gene: TRBV10-2; clone size: NA; CDR3 protein: CASRGLAGRNEQFF; CDR3 DNA: TGCGCCAGCAGGGGACTAGCGGGAAGGAATGAGCAGTTCTTC
J gene: TRBJ2-1; D gene: TRBD2; V gene: TRBV7-3; clone size: once; CDR3 protein: CASSPRGGVAGPLDNEQFF; CDR3 DNA: TGTGCCAGCAGCCCCCGGGGGGGAGTAGCGGGACCCCTCGACAATGAGCAGTTCTTC
J gene: TRBJ1-4; D gene: TRBD1; V gene: TRBV6-5; clone size: NA; CDR3 protein: CASSYRTGTNEKLFF; CDR3 DNA: TGTGCCAGCAGTTATCGGACAGGGACTAATGAAAAACTGTTTTTT
J gene: TRBJ2-7; D gene: TRBD1; V gene: TRBV6-2/TRBV6-3; clone size: NA; CDR3 protein: CASSYSWDRGSYEQYF; CDR3 DNA: TGTGCCAGCAGTTACTCGTGGGACAGGGGAAGCTACGAGCAGTACTTC
J gene: TRBJ1-4; D gene: NA; V gene: TRBV5-1; clone size: NA; CDR3 protein: CASSLAAQLDEKLFF; CDR3 DNA: TGCGCCAGCAGCTTGGCCGCACAGTTGGATGAAAAACTGTTTTTT
J gene: TRBJ2-7; D gene: TRBD2; V gene: TRBV25-1; clone size: NA; CDR3 protein: CASSDPSGTSYEQYF; CDR3 DNA: TGTGCCAGCAGTGACCCTAGCGGGACGAGTTACGAGCAGTACTTC
J gene: TRBJ2-7; D gene: TRBD1; V gene: TRBV18; clone size: NA; CDR3 protein: CASSSGQGYEQYF; CDR3 DNA: TGTGCCAGCTCAAGTGGACAGGGCTACGAGCAGTACTTC
J gene: TRBJ1-6; D gene: NA; V gene: TRBV6-1; clone size: NA; CDR3 protein: CASSDYLGVGSPLHF; CDR3 DNA: TGTGCCAGCAGTGATTATTTAGGGGTTGGTTCACCCCTCCACTTT
J gene: TRBJ2-7; D gene: NA; V gene: TRBV28; clone size: NA; CDR3 protein: CASSPRNLAAATYEQYF; CDR3 DNA: TGTGCCAGCAGTCCGCGGAACCTAGCAGCAGCCACCTACGAGCAGTACTTC
J gene: TRBJ2-7; D gene: TRBD1; V gene: TRBV29-1; clone size: NA; CDR3 protein: CSVEDGTANTYEQYF; CDR3 DNA: TGCAGCGTTGAAGACGGGACAGCCAACACCTACGAGCAGTACTTC
J gene: TRBJ2-1; D gene: NA; V gene: TRBV5-4; clone size: NA; CDR3 protein: CASSPSAGRNNEQFF; CDR3 DNA: TGTGCCAGCAGCCCCTCCGCGGGGCGCAACAATGAGCAGTTCTTC